The rows below give T cell receptor beta chains drawn from one sample of a study of blood T cell repertoires in COVID-19. Assay used: immunoSEQ multiplex PCR; TCRdb lists only in-frame clones, some missing. Of 200,000 to 250,000 clones in the sample, 75% to 85% were seen once. The sample consisted of peripheral blood. The source is a woman of 80 years or more with COVID-19, enrolled during active disease. Both conserved end residues are part of each CDR3. D genes are given only for firm matches. Size is stated for part of the rows, as once, few or many counts, or as a class when the clone is expanded.

V gene	D gene	J gene	clone size	CDR3 protein	CDR3 DNA
TRBV7-2	TRBD1	TRBJ2-7	NA	CASSLGQGEAYEQYF	TGTGCCAGCAGCTTAGGACAGGGAGAAGCCTACGAGCAGTACTTC
TRBV4-2	TRBD1	TRBJ1-5	NA	CASSQARTGVSNQPQHF	TGTGCCAGCAGCCAAGCTAGGACAGGTGTTAGCAATCAGCCCCAGCATTTT
TRBV5-4	TRBD1	TRBJ2-7	NA	CASSRGQGTYEQYF	TGTGCCAGCAGCCGTGGACAGGGGACATACGAGCAGTACTTC
TRBV6-5	NA	TRBJ1-4	NA	CATRGGNEKLFF	TGTGCGACCAGGGGCGGGAATGAAAAACTGTTTTTT
TRBV5-4	TRBD1	TRBJ1-1	NA	CASSSDRAEAFF	TGTGCCAGCAGCAGCGACAGGGCTGAAGCTTTCTTT
TRBV5-1	TRBD1	TRBJ1-2	NA	CASSSGQHNYGYTF	TGCGCCAGCAGCTCGGGACAGCATAACTATGGCTACACCTTC
TRBV7-3	TRBD2	TRBJ2-3	NA	CASSYSGRAGDTQYF	TGTGCCAGCAGCTATAGCGGGAGGGCCGGGGATACGCAGTATTTT
TRBV6-5	TRBD2	TRBJ2-7	NA	CASSLSGRAYEQYF	TGTGCCAGCAGTCTTAGCGGGAGGGCCTACGAGCAGTACTTC
TRBV4-2	NA	TRBJ1-3	NA	CASSPFSQPTGNTIYF	TGTGCCAGCAGCCCATTCTCACAGCCGACTGGAAACACCATATATTTT
TRBV29-1	NA	TRBJ2-1	NA	CSVESSASSYNEQFF	TGCAGCGTTGAATCCAGCGCAAGCTCCTACAATGAGCAGTTCTTC
TRBV7-9	TRBD1	TRBJ2-6	NA	CASSVGQAGANVLTF	TGTGCCAGCAGCGTGGGACAGGCTGGGGCCAACGTCCTGACTTTC
TRBV6-2/TRBV6-3	NA	TRBJ2-3	NA	CASSSSDTQYF	TGTGCCAGCAGCTCTTCAGATACGCAGTATTTT
TRBV7-8	TRBD1	TRBJ1-5	NA	CASSPRSGQGNQPQHF	TGTGCCAGCAGCCCCAGGTCCGGACAGGGCAATCAGCCCCAGCATTTT
TRBV7-3	TRBD1	TRBJ2-7	once	CASSLTGTGVYEQYF	TGTGCCAGCAGCCTTACCGGGACAGGGGTCTACGAGCAGTACTTC
TRBV6-2/TRBV6-3	TRBD2	TRBJ2-1	NA	CASSKLAGVNEQFF	TGTGCCAGCAGCAAACTAGCGGGAGTCAATGAGCAGTTCTTC
TRBV7-9	NA	TRBJ2-7	many	CASSQPGVGEQYF	TGTGCCAGCAGCCAGCCAGGGGTTGGGGAGCAGTACTTC
TRBV28	NA	TRBJ2-7	NA	CASSSGLLYEQYF	TGTGCCAGCAGCTCGGGACTTCTTTACGAGCAGTACTTC
TRBV28	NA	TRBJ1-1	NA	CASSSSADSTEAFF	TGTGCCAGCAGTTCCTCCGCGGACAGCACTGAAGCTTTCTTT
TRBV10-3	NA	TRBJ1-2	NA	CAITSGYGYTF	TGTGCCATCACCAGTGGCTATGGCTACACCTTC
TRBV6-2/TRBV6-3	NA	TRBJ1-1	few	CASSYVEMNTEAFF	TGTGCCAGCAGTTACGTGGAGATGAACACTGAAGCTTTCTTT
TRBV18	TRBD1	TRBJ1-2	NA	CASSPTGAYGYTF	TGTGCCAGCTCACCAACAGGGGCTTATGGCTACACCTTC
TRBV7-2	NA	TRBJ1-2	few	CASTNSPGVGYTF	TGTGCCAGCACCAATTCACCCGGGGTCGGCTACACCTTC
TRBV9	NA	TRBJ1-1	NA	CASGGVPPMNTEAFF	TGTGCCAGCGGAGGGGTGCCCCCCATGAACACTGAAGCTTTCTTT
TRBV27	NA	TRBJ2-1	NA	CASSFSSGLNEQFF	TGTGCCAGCAGTTTTTCCTCGGGTCTCAATGAGCAGTTCTTC
TRBV7-2	NA	TRBJ2-3	few	CASSRTVLTDTQYF	TGTGCCAGCAGCCGGACAGTACTCACAGATACGCAGTATTTT
TRBV5-6	NA	TRBJ1-4	NA	CASSLRGAGEKLFF	TGTGCCAGCAGCTTGCGGGGGGCTGGCGAAAAACTGTTTTTT
TRBV7-6	NA	TRBJ1-1	NA	CASSRRANTEAFF	TGTGCCAGCAGCCGAAGAGCGAACACTGAAGCTTTCTTT
TRBV2	TRBD1	TRBJ1-2	NA	CASSEQGVYGYTF	TGTGCCAGCAGTGAACAGGGGGTCTATGGCTACACCTTC
TRBV27	NA	TRBJ2-3	NA	CASSIGVTDTQYF	TGTGCCAGCAGTATCGGGGTAACAGATACGCAGTATTTT
TRBV5-1	NA	TRBJ1-6	NA	CASSFGATNSPLHF	TGCGCCAGCAGCTTTGGGGCAACTAATTCACCCCTCCACTTT
TRBV7-9	TRBD1	TRBJ2-5	NA	CASSLAQGVQETQYF	TGTGCCAGCAGCTTAGCACAGGGGGTTCAAGAGACCCAGTACTTC
TRBV3-1/TRBV3-2	NA	TRBJ2-2	once	CASSLRRATNTGELFF	TGTGCCAGCAGCCTTCGGCGGGCTACGAACACCGGGGAGCTGTTTTTT
TRBV7-9	TRBD1	TRBJ1-2	NA	CASSLALDRAFYGYTF	TGTGCCAGCAGCTTAGCGCTTGACAGGGCCTTCTATGGCTACACCTTC
TRBV30	NA	TRBJ1-4	NA	CAWGKTGFDEKLFF	TGTGCCTGGGGTAAGACAGGCTTTGATGAAAAACTGTTTTTT
TRBV7-2	NA	TRBJ2-3	NA	CASSLNSGMTRDTQYF	TGTGCCAGCAGCTTAAATTCGGGGATGACTAGGGATACGCAGTATTTT
TRBV11-2	NA	TRBJ2-6	NA	CASSLESSFSGANVLTF	TGTGCCAGCAGCTTAGAGAGCTCTTTCTCTGGGGCCAACGTCCTGACTTTC
TRBV3-1/TRBV3-2	TRBD1	TRBJ1-2	NA	CASSQQRTGGVSAGYTF	TGTGCCAGCAGCCAACAAAGGACAGGGGGGGTCTCGGCTGGCTACACCTTC
TRBV9	NA	TRBJ2-1	NA	CASSVGGYEQFF	TGTGCCAGCAGCGTAGGGGGCTATGAGCAGTTCTTC
TRBV27	TRBD1	TRBJ1-1	NA	CASRTGGNTEAFF	TGTGCCAGCAGGACAGGGGGGAACACTGAAGCTTTCTTT
TRBV12-3/TRBV12-4	TRBD1	TRBJ1-2	NA	CASRTGGGGYTF	TGTGCCAGCAGAACAGGGGGCGGAGGCTACACCTTC
TRBV7-3	TRBD1	TRBJ1-1	few	CASSRQGYTEAFF	TGTGCCAGCAGCCGACAGGGATACACTGAAGCTTTCTTT
TRBV4-1	TRBD1	TRBJ2-2	once	CASSRGQGNTGELFF	TGCGCCAGCAGCCGCGGACAGGGGAACACCGGGGAGCTGTTTTTT
TRBV20-1	NA	TRBJ2-1	NA	CSASPMGGAFSYEQFF	TGCAGTGCTAGTCCCATGGGGGGGGCCTTTTCATATGAGCAGTTCTTC
TRBV6-5	TRBD1	TRBJ1-2	NA	CASGSTGGLGYTF	TGTGCCAGCGGCTCGACAGGGGGACTGGGCTACACCTTC
TRBV2	NA	TRBJ1-4	NA	CASSVAGEKLFF	TGTGCCAGCAGCGTCGCGGGAGAAAAACTGTTTTTT
TRBV7-9	NA	TRBJ2-6	NA	CASSPRGLANVLTF	TGTGCCAGCAGCCCCCGGGGGTTGGCTAACGTCCTGACTTTC
TRBV7-2	TRBD2	TRBJ2-7	NA	CASSATSASYEQYF	TGTGCCAGCAGCGCCACTAGCGCCTCCTACGAGCAGTACTTC
TRBV7-9	NA	TRBJ1-2	NA	CASSLGSASHWTF	TGTGCCAGCAGCTTAGGATCCGCGTCCCATTGGACCTTC
TRBV5-1	NA	TRBJ2-1	NA	CASSSPGARNEQFF	TGCGCCAGCAGCTCTCCTGGGGCCCGCAATGAGCAGTTCTTC
TRBV24-1	TRBD1	TRBJ1-4	NA	CATSVWTGVNEKLFF	TGTGCCACCAGTGTCTGGACAGGGGTCAATGAAAAACTGTTTTTT
TRBV6-5	NA	TRBJ2-3	NA	CASSPRRTDTQYF	TGTGCCAGCAGCCCCCGGAGAACAGATACGCAGTATTTT
TRBV7-3	NA	TRBJ1-2	NA	CAINKRRSNYGYTF	TGTGCCATCAATAAACGCAGATCTAACTATGGCTACACCTTC
TRBV11-2	NA	TRBJ2-7	NA	CASSLEPGEPYEQYF	TGTGCCAGCAGCTTAGAACCGGGGGAACCCTACGAGCAGTACTTC
TRBV14	NA	TRBJ2-2	NA	CASSPFSGRVKEAGELFF	TGTGCCAGCAGCCCCTTTAGCGGACGGGTAAAGGAGGCCGGGGAGCTGTTTTTT